This T cell receptor beta chain originates from a study of T cells after yellow fever vaccination (dated by TCRdb to the late 2010s). General notes on the study: The SMART-Seq v4 Ultra Low Input RNA kit was used to prepare libraries from fractions with low cell numbers. To follow T-cell clones before and after both primary and booster YFV17D yellow fever vaccination, bulk TCR alpha and beta repertoires underwent longitudinal sequencing. Two healthy male donors, one aged 18 to 30 and one aged 30 to 40 years, made up the cohort. Blood was collected at multiple timepoints before and after primary and secondary immunization, and bulk PBMC replicates and cell subsets were isolated.

Results the study describes overall, beyond this receptor: A small share of clonotypes occurred in both CD4 and CD8 compartments, likely arising from convergent recombination. Because the study included only a couple of donors, the extent to which the findings can be generalized is limited. After the booster, most of the clones that had expanded following primary vaccination were detected again (almost 98% of CD4 and around 90% of CD8), which suggests that memory was broadly maintained. The secondary T-cell response was weaker than the primary response but faster, peaking on day 5 instead of day 15. Computational filtering was required because FACS-sorted repertoires could contain abundant contaminating clonotypes from the bulk population.

This specimen's treatment or condition label, per the study, means: live attenuated yellow fever vaccine strain. At each blood-draw timepoint, two biological replicates of bulk PBMCs were collected. PBMCs were isolated from peripheral blood using a standard Ficoll-Paque protocol. TriZol was used to extract RNA from bulk PBMCs, CD4 and CD8 fractions, and dextramer-positive and dextramer-negative fractions. The data were produced on an Illumina NovaSeq 6000. TCR cDNA was synthesized by 5'RACE template switching, through which a universal primer site and unique molecular identifiers were introduced. Priming of cDNA synthesis was performed from both the TCR alpha and TCR beta constant segments. Two PCR steps were used to amplify libraries, with sample barcodes and sequencing adapters being added in the second step. Libraries were sequenced on Illumina HiSeq 2500 (2x100 bp) or NovaSeq (2x150 bp). Per the original workflow: Demultiplexing of reads and collapsing into UMI consensus sequences were performed with MIGEC, and V(D)J alignment was carried out with MiXCR. Clonotypes responding to the vaccine were identified with edgeR on replicate PBMC samples, with the criteria of FDR below 0.01 and a log2 fold change above 5 up to day 15. Each bulk clonotype was labeled CD4 or CD8 based on which sequenced repertoire, CD4 or CD8, contained the clonotype at higher abundance. TCRdb trimmed public reads at Q25 via fastp, called clones via MiXCR and kept in-frame beta chains. CDR3 protein duplicates are merged, each entry listing the most common genes and DNA. The V and J calls were not made by the authors but by TCRdb's processing. Present in this sample are a few hundred thousand distinct CDR3 sequences, around 4.1% of which were seen just once. The ten largest clonotypes hold 20% to 25% of the sample.

Including the terminal cysteine and phenylalanine, the CDR3 comprises 18 residues. Only CDR3 DNA remains: 54 bases, in frame from the first base. This clonotype appeared a few times. It has no known antigen specificity. Nothing much larger sits one base from this clone, and base qualities are not available. The material was PBMCs, obtained 5 days after the yellow fever booster vaccination. This receptor was identified in a young man who received the YFV17D yellow fever vaccine. This chain joins TRBV21-1 to TRBJ1-5; the table's D gene call, TRBD1, was not cross checked with the DNA. TRBV21-1 is a listed pseudogene. The DNA is as follows: TGTGCCAGCAGCACGTGGACAGGGGGCGAGTATAGCAATCAGCCCCAGCATTTT. This codes for CASSTWTGGEYSNQPQHF.